The rows below give T cell receptor beta chains drawn from one sample of a study of radiotherapy plus CTLA-4 blockade in lung cancer. Measured with immunoSEQ multiplex PCR; TCRdb has only the in-frame clones, and not every one. The profile shows tens of thousands of clones, roughly 80% of them singletons. Material: peripheral blood, obtained from a patient treated with radiotherapy plus ipilimumab. The origin of the receptors is a human donor with non-small cell lung cancer who had stable disease on radiotherapy plus ipilimumab. CDR3s include the opening cysteine and the closing phenylalanine or tryptophan. The D gene is left open where the match is weak. Size tells how often a clone was seen (once, few, many) or the class of an expanded clone, and some rows leave it out.

V: TRBV6-1
size: once
J: TRBJ1-5
D: .
CDR3: CASSDLGGNQPQHF
DNA: TGTGCCAGCAGTGACCTGGGTGGCAATCAGCCCCAGCATTTT

V: TRBV28
size: .
J: TRBJ1-6
D: .
CDR3: CASIQQVKGSPLHF
DNA: TGTGCCAGCATCCAACAGGTTAAGGGTTCACCCCTCCACTTT

V: TRBV6-5
size: .
J: TRBJ1-1
D: .
CDR3: CASSPDRQNTEAFF
DNA: TGTGCCAGCAGTCCAGACAGGCAGAACACTGAAGCTTTCTTT

V: TRBV19
size: few
J: TRBJ2-7
D: .
CDR3: CASSIGRSYEQYF
DNA: TGTGCCAGTAGTATAGGCAGGAGCTACGAGCAGTACTTC

V: TRBV29-1
size: once
J: TRBJ2-3
D: TRBD2
CDR3: CSVGLVLPSTDTQYF
DNA: TGCAGCGTCGGACTAGTACTTCCTAGCACAGATACGCAGTATTTT

V: TRBV5-4
size: .
J: TRBJ1-5
D: .
CDR3: CASSLMGQPQHF
DNA: TGTGCCAGCAGCTTGATGGGTCAGCCCCAGCATTTT

V: TRBV9
size: once
J: TRBJ2-1
D: TRBD2
CDR3: CASSVVSGSYNEQFF
DNA: TGTGCCAGCAGCGTAGTAAGCGGGAGCTACAATGAGCAGTTCTTC

V: TRBV7-2
size: .
J: TRBJ1-1
D: .
CDR3: CASSLAGGGGTEAFF
DNA: TGTGCCAGCAGCCTAGCCGGGGGTGGTGGCACTGAAGCTTTCTTT

V: TRBV29-1
size: .
J: TRBJ1-3
D: .
CDR3: CSVVSSGNTIYF
DNA: TGCAGCGTTGTGAGTTCTGGAAACACCATATATTTT

V: TRBV27
size: .
J: TRBJ1-1
D: .
CDR3: CASSLYRDMNTEAFF
DNA: TGTGCCAGCAGTTTATACAGGGACATGAACACTGAAGCTTTCTTT

V: TRBV30
size: .
J: TRBJ2-7
D: .
CDR3: CAWSRRQGYYEQYF
DNA: TGTGCCTGGAGTCGCAGGCAGGGGTACTACGAGCAGTACTTC

V: TRBV11-2
size: .
J: TRBJ2-7
D: TRBD1
CDR3: CASSPGTGPYEQYF
DNA: TGTGCCAGCAGCCCCGGGACAGGGCCCTACGAGCAGTACTTC

V: TRBV27
size: once
J: TRBJ2-1
D: .
CDR3: CASSFGRAAGVYNEQFF
DNA: TGTGCCAGCAGTTTCGGCCGAGCTGCTGGGGTTTACAATGAGCAGTTCTTC

V: TRBV19
size: .
J: TRBJ2-3
D: .
CDR3: CASRQASRTDTQYF
DNA: TGTGCCAGTCGACAGGCCTCTCGGACAGATACGCAGTATTTT

V: TRBV27
size: .
J: TRBJ2-3
D: TRBD1
CDR3: CASSSTKTRQGLRRTDTQYF
DNA: TGTGCCAGCAGTAGCACAAAAACCAGACAGGGTCTAAGGAGGACAGATACGCAGTATTTT

V: TRBV4-2
size: .
J: TRBJ1-1
D: .
CDR3: CASSQGGDWSTEAFF
DNA: TGTGCCAGCAGCCAAGGGGGGGATTGGAGCACTGAAGCTTTCTTT

V: TRBV27
size: .
J: TRBJ1-1
D: .
CDR3: CASSPFDSPRGNTEAFF
DNA: TGTGCCAGCAGCCCCTTTGATTCGCCGAGAGGGAACACTGAAGCTTTCTTT

V: TRBV25-1
size: .
J: TRBJ1-1
D: TRBD1
CDR3: CASSDPTGQGAGAEAFF
DNA: TGTGCCAGCAGTGACCCCACAGGACAGGGGGCAGGCGCTGAAGCTTTCTTT

V: TRBV28
size: .
J: TRBJ2-2
D: TRBD1
CDR3: CASNHDRGAGELFF
DNA: TGTGCCAGCAACCATGACAGGGGTGCCGGGGAGCTGTTTTTT

V: TRBV7-9
size: .
J: TRBJ1-1
D: .
CDR3: CASSLPTTEAFF
DNA: TGTGCCAGCAGCTTGCCAACCACTGAAGCTTTCTTT

V: TRBV9
size: once
J: TRBJ1-6
D: TRBD1
CDR3: CASSVDRGDNSPLHF
DNA: TGTGCCAGCAGCGTAGACAGGGGGGATAATTCACCCCTCCACTTT

V: TRBV6-5
size: .
J: TRBJ1-1
D: TRBD1
CDR3: CASRRLDRGTEAFF
DNA: TGTGCCAGCAGGCGTTTGGACAGGGGGACTGAAGCTTTCTTT

V: TRBV9
size: .
J: TRBJ2-7
D: .
CDR3: CASSPQGYEQYF
DNA: TGTGCCAGCAGCCCCCAGGGTTACGAGCAGTACTTC

V: TRBV2
size: .
J: TRBJ1-5
D: TRBD1
CDR3: CASMTGHYSNQPQHF
DNA: TGTGCCAGCATGACAGGGCATTATAGCAATCAGCCCCAGCATTTT

V: TRBV19
size: few
J: TRBJ2-2
D: .
CDR3: CASSSLVAGTGELFF
DNA: TGTGCCAGTAGTAGTTTGGTAGCCGGAACCGGGGAGCTGTTTTTT

V: TRBV30
size: .
J: TRBJ1-3
D: .
CDR3: CAWIGNTIYF
DNA: TGTGCCTGGATCGGAAACACCATATATTTT

V: TRBV6-4
size: .
J: TRBJ2-1
D: .
CDR3: CASSSKGGSYNEQFF
DNA: TGTGCCAGCAGCTCTAAAGGGGGCTCCTACAATGAGCAGTTCTTC

V: TRBV2
size: .
J: TRBJ2-5
D: TRBD2
CDR3: CASSELVIAGEEETQYF
DNA: TGTGCCAGCAGTGAACTGGTAATAGCGGGAGAGGAAGAGACCCAGTACTTC

V: TRBV5-1
size: once
J: TRBJ2-5
D: TRBD1
CDR3: CASSTQGVGETQYF
DNA: TGCGCCAGCAGCACGCAGGGGGTTGGGGAGACCCAGTACTTC

V: TRBV18
size: .
J: TRBJ2-2
D: .
CDR3: CASSPQPVPPGELFF
DNA: TGTGCCAGCTCACCACAGCCGGTCCCCCCCGGGGAGCTGTTTTTT

V: TRBV9
size: .
J: TRBJ2-2
D: TRBD2
CDR3: CASSVARLAEKNTGELFF
DNA: TGTGCCAGCAGCGTAGCTAGGCTAGCGGAGAAGAACACCGGGGAGCTGTTTTTT

V: TRBV6-4
size: .
J: TRBJ2-1
D: TRBD1
CDR3: CASSALDRASYNEQFF
DNA: TGTGCCAGCAGTGCCTTAGACAGGGCCTCCTACAATGAGCAGTTCTTC

V: TRBV18
size: .
J: TRBJ1-5
D: TRBD1
CDR3: CASSQGQQVQPQHF
DNA: TGTGCCAGCTCACAGGGACAGCAGGTTCAGCCCCAGCATTTT

V: TRBV6-5
size: .
J: TRBJ2-7
D: TRBD2
CDR3: CASSAGLAVYEQYF
DNA: TGTGCCAGCAGTGCGGGACTAGCGGTCTACGAGCAGTACTTC

V: TRBV9
size: .
J: TRBJ2-5
D: TRBD2
CDR3: CASSVGGRIEETQYF
DNA: TGTGCCAGCAGCGTAGGCGGGAGAATCGAAGAGACCCAGTACTTC

V: TRBV18
size: few
J: TRBJ2-7
D: TRBD1
CDR3: CASSNPGQGVFEQYF
DNA: TGTGCCAGCTCAAATCCGGGACAGGGGGTTTTCGAGCAGTACTTC

V: TRBV2
size: few
J: TRBJ1-6
D: .
CDR3: CASSELRGNSPLHF
DNA: TGTGCCAGCAGTGAATTGAGGGGGAATTCACCCCTCCACTTT

V: TRBV11-2
size: .
J: TRBJ1-1
D: .
CDR3: CASSLVLGQQSEAFF
DNA: TGTGCCAGCAGCTTAGTTTTAGGACAGCAGTCTGAAGCTTTCTTT

V: TRBV30
size: once
J: TRBJ2-2
D: TRBD2
CDR3: CAWAGLAGVTGELFF
DNA: TGTGCCTGGGCGGGACTAGCGGGGGTAACCGGGGAGCTGTTTTTT

V: TRBV7-9
size: .
J: TRBJ2-7
D: TRBD1
CDR3: CASSLGRQGVEQYF
DNA: TGTGCCAGCAGCTTAGGGCGACAGGGGGTCGAGCAGTACTTC

V: TRBV6-6
size: few
J: TRBJ2-7
D: TRBD2
CDR3: CASSYFGTSYEQYF
DNA: TGTGCCAGCAGTTACTTTGGGACTAGCTACGAGCAGTACTTC

V: TRBV4-1
size: .
J: TRBJ2-3
D: .
CDR3: CASRDAGRTDTQYF
DNA: TGCGCCAGCAGAGATGCAGGTCGCACAGATACGCAGTATTTT

V: TRBV19
size: .
J: TRBJ1-2
D: .
CDR3: CASRTQWGRGGNYGYTF
DNA: TGTGCCAGTAGGACTCAATGGGGCAGGGGTGGTAACTATGGCTACACCTTC

V: TRBV5-1
size: .
J: TRBJ2-7
D: TRBD1
CDR3: CASSSAGGQGRDEQYF
DNA: TGCGCCAGCAGCTCGGCGGGGGGACAGGGGAGAGACGAGCAGTACTTC

V: TRBV7-8
size: .
J: TRBJ2-3
D: TRBD1
CDR3: CASSLGQTDTQYF
DNA: TGTGCCAGCAGCCTGGGACAGACAGATACGCAGTATTTT